The TCR beta chain described here comes from a study of cytomegalovirus exposure and HLA in healthy donors. The CDR3 runs 14 residues. Trimming stripped 4 bases from V and 5 bases from J, with 11 bases between. Per germline, CDR1 LNHDA and CDR2 SQIVND (reference sequence). About this clone itself: The antigen remains undetermined.

Vbeta (60) and Jbeta (13) primers were used in the PCR. Clones were sequenced by immunoSEQ multiplex PCR, and TCRdb holds only the in-frame ones, with some missing. The sample holds around 280,000 clones, around 90% seen once. The study, taken as a whole, reports: A further, later analysis showed that HLA-associated TCR beta chains (compared with equally common others) were more clonally expanded. Reportedly, fewer N-insertions than the approximately 650-donor mean appeared in an Asian-associated ancestry cluster in a later analysis.

The receptor was derived from a woman aged 18-29 years in good health and CMV-seronegative. The chain couples TRBV19 to TRBJ1-4; D is uncertain. Input material: PBMCs. CDR3 in amino acids: CASSNSKRNEKLFF. CDR3 DNA: TGTGCCAGTAGTAACAGCAAACGAAATGAAAAACTGTTTTTT.